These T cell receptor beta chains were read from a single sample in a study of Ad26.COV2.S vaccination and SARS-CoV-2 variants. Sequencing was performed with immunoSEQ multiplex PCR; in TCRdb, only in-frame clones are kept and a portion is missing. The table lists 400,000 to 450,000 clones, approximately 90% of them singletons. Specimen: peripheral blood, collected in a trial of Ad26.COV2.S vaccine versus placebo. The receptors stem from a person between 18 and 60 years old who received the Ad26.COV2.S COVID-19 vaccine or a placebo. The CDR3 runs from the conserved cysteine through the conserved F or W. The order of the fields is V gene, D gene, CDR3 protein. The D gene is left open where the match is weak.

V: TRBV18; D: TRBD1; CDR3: CASSPSTGGPNQPQHF
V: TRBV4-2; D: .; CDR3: CASSQDPGSDNNEQFF
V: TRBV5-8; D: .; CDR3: CASSLGGGGQETQYF
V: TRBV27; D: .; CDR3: CASSLKAASYNEQFF
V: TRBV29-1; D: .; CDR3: CSVKTQVSGNTIYF
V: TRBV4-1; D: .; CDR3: CASSPVGTPYEQYF
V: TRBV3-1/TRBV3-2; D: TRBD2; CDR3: CASSQVPSGTYEQYF
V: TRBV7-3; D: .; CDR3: CASSLLPGSTDTQYF
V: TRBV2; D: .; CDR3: CASSRTPYEQYF
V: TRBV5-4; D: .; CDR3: CASSISRGLGETQYF
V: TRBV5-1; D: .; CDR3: CASSLGHSSYNEQFF
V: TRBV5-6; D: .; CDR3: CASSYGRNYGYTF
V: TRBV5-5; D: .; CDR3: CASSPEGLGNQPQHF
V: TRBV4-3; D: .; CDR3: CASSQDIASRRGKSEAFF
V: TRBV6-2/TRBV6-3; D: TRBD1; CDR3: CASSYEHLRAGTVIPYEQYF
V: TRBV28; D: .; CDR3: CASSTEYGYTF
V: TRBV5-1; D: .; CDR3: CASSLLRGTDTQYF
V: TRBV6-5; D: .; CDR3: CASSYKAGNQPQHF
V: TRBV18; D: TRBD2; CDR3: CASSAPGLAGNEQFF
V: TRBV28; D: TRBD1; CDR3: CASSPRDRGYEQYF
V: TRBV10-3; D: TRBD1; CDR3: CAIRDRPQEKLFF
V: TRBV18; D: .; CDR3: CASSPLPRRLVNSPLHF
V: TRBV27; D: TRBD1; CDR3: CASSFLGQGVSGELFF
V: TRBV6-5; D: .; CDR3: CASSSPGGYSNQPQHF
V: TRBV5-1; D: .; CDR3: CASSSRQVNLNTEAFF
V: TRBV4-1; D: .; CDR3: CASSQATGLMGPETQYF
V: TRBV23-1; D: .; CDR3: CASSQRTALFWNTIYF
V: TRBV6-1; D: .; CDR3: CASSGRGDSSYNSPLHF
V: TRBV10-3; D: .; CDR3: CAISESLGRRDSPLHF
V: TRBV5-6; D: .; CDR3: CASSSGRGWNGELFF
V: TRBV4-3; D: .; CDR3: CASSQDKEGLGGDTEAFF
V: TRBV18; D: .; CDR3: CAAGEGEDQPQHF
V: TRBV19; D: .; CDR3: CATSNSGPSEANTGELFF